This record covers a single T cell receptor (beta chain). The target of this receptor is not known. The junction and the germline gene differ at one end; a read error may be behind it. The sample belongs to a study of blood T cells in healthy people across ages (dated by TCRdb to the mid-2010s). Looking at the study overall: In model experiments, template switching captured roughly one uniquely barcoded TCR beta cDNA molecule for every two T cells. The donors were divided into four age groups: young (average around 15 years), middle-aged (around 37), aged (around 59) and long-lived (more than 75). To avoid experimental bias, donors of different ages were spread randomly across the sequencing lanes. The study measured age-related changes in TCR beta repertoire diversity using deep sequencing normalized with unique cDNA molecular identifiers. The study analyzed two additional independent replicas of 1 million unique cDNA reads from the same blood draw for two donors, one aged 18 to 30 and one aged 80 or older. General study outcomes and caveats: Observed TCR beta diversity per million T cells fell roughly linearly with age, and a significant reduction was already apparent by age about 36. Compared with the aged group, the long-lived group had more naive CD4+ T cells, fewer expanded clones and increased TCR diversity, a pattern suggesting age selection. Observed TCR beta diversity correlated strongly with the percentage of naive T cells measured by flow cytometry. The CMV infection status of donors was not known, potentially confounding age-related changes in expanded clonotypes. Conclusive comparison of naive and antigen-experienced compartments was prevented by the profiling of bulk unsorted PBMCs. Estimates of total diversity based on one million sequenced T cells were considered lower bounds and underestimates.

Donors were around 37 systemically healthy Caucasian individuals from Russia aged roughly 6 to 100 years. Around 9.7 milliliters of peripheral blood were collected from each donor into EDTA-treated Vacutainer tubes. Ficoll-Paque density-gradient centrifugation was used to isolate PBMCs, with at least 7 million per sample. Trizol reagent was used to extract total RNA from the PBMCs, yielding at least 6 micrograms per sample. For every donor, an aliquot of PBMCs went through flow cytometry to measure the percentages of naive CD45RAhigh/CD27high T cells. The method was 5' RACE. This sample was sequenced with an Illumina HiSeq 2500. A second roughly 6 to 12 cycle PCR used a sample-barcoded 5' primer and a J-beta primer mix. A unique molecular identifier was introduced onto each TCR beta cDNA molecule by a template-switch 5' adaptor carrying 12 random nucleotides. Each sample yielded at least 3 million CDR3-containing paired-end reads. First-strand cDNA was synthesized from all RNA with the Mint cDNA synthesis kit, primed by a TRBC-specific oligonucleotide. All cDNA was treated with uracil-DNA glycosylase and then went through a first 18-cycle PCR with the universal primers M1SS and BC2_uni_R. From the authors' description of their analysis: For normalization, 1 million high-quality reads were randomly selected from each sample, with every read carrying a distinct molecular identifier. Reads sharing molecular identifiers were discarded rather than binned into consensus sequences. MiTCR, set to a Q25 quality threshold and the strictest error-elimination algorithm, was used for CDR3 identification, clonotype clustering and error correction. A nonparametric unseen species model with Euler transformation was used to estimate a lower bound on total TCR beta diversity. TCRdb reprocessing: public reads trimmed at Q25 with fastp, clones called with MiXCR, in-frame beta chains kept. Here each entry gathers all rows of one CDR3 protein and keeps the most common genes and DNA. TCRdb's processing, not the study's, gives the V and J calls here. Here the sample has roughly 1,500,000 distinct CDR3 sequences; roughly 40% occur a single time. The ten most abundant clones make up 6.5% to 10% of the sample.

The sequence was collected from a woman younger than 30 in good health. The sample taken for sequencing was blood.

The CDR3 loop reads CAWKGEVGETQYF. The DNA reads TGTGCCTGGAAAGGGGAGGTAGGGGAGACCCAGTACTTT. The chain is assembled from TRBV30 and TRBJ2-5; perhaps TRBD2 is the D gene, with 6 bases matching. The CDR3, cysteine through phenylalanine, is 13 amino acids long. The CDR3 DNA has 39 bases and is translated from base 1. Reading the germline V gene (reference sequence) gives CDR1 GTSNPN and CDR2 SVGIG.